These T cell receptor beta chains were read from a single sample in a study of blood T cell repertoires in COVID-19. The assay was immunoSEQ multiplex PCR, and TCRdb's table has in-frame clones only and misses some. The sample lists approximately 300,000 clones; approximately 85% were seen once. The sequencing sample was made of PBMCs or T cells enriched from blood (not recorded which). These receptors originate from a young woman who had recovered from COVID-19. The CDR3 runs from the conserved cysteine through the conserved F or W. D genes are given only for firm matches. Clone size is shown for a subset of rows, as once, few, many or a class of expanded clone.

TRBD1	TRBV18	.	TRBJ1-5	TGTGCCAGCTCTCTCCAGGGGGAAAATCAGCCCCAGCATTTT	CASSLQGENQPQHF
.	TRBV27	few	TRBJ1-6	TGTGCCAGCAGTTCAACAGTCAATAATTCACCCCTCCACTTT	CASSSTVNNSPLHF
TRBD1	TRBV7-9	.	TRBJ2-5	TGTGCCAGCAGGTGGACAGGGGGGGAGACCCAGTACTTC	CASRWTGGETQYF
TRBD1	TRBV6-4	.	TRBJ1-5	TGTGCCAGCAGTGACAGGGGGCATCAGCCCCAGCATTTT	CASSDRGHQPQHF
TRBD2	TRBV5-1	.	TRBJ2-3	TGCGCCAGCAGCCTCCAAGCGGGGAAGTTCACAGATACGCAGTATTTT	CASSLQAGKFTDTQYF
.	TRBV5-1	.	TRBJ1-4	TGCGCCAGCAGCTTGGCCGCAGAACCTAATGAAAAACTGTTTTTT	CASSLAAEPNEKLFF
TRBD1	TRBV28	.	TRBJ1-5	TGTGCCAGCAGTTATAGGGGGCGCGGGAATCAGCCCCAGCATTTT	CASSYRGRGNQPQHF
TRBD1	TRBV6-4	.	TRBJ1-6	TGTGCCAGCAGTGACTCCGACAGGGGGTCCCTCCACTTT	CASSDSDRGSLHF
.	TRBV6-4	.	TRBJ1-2	TGTGCCAGCAGTGACGGAGGGGCGGGTGGCTACACCTTC	CASSDGGAGGYTF
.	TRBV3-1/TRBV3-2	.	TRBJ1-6	TGTGCCAGCAGCCAAGTGCGAGCGGGGAAGGATTCACCCCTCCACTTT	CASSQVRAGKDSPLHF
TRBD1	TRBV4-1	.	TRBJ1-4	TGCGCCAGCAGCCAAGTCCACCCCCGGGGGACAGGGGATGAAAAACTGTTTTTT	CASSQVHPRGTGDEKLFF
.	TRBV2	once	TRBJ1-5	TGTGCCAGCAATTCGGGGGGAAATCAGCCCCAGCATTTT	CASNSGGNQPQHF
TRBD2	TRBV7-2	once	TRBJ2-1	TGTGCCAGCAGCTTAGATACAACCTTCGGGACTAGCGGTTACAATGAGCAGTTCTTC	CASSLDTTFGTSGYNEQFF
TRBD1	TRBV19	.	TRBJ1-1	TGTGCCAGTAGACGAGTACAGGGGGGGTTTGGCACTGAAGCTTTCTTT	CASRRVQGGFGTEAFF
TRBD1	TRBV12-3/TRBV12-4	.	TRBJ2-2	TGTGCCAGCAGTTCGGGACAGCGAGACTCTTTT	CASSSGQRDSF
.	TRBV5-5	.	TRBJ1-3	TGTGCCAGCAGCCTCATGACTTCTGGAAACACCATATATTTT	CASSLMTSGNTIYF
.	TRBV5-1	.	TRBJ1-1	TGCGCCAGCAGCTTTGACAGCGACACTGAAGCTTTCTTT	CASSFDSDTEAFF
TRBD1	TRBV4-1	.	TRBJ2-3	TGCGCCAGCAGCCAAGATGGGCAGGGGGCAGATACGCAGTATTTT	CASSQDGQGADTQYF
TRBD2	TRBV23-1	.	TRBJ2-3	TGCGCCAGCAGTCAAGCGGGGGAATCAGATACGCAGTATTTT	CASSQAGESDTQYF
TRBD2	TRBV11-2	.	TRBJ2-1	TGTGCCAGCAGTTCGGGGACGCGGGGGAGGTGGGATGAGCAGTTCTTC	CASSSGTRGRWDEQFF
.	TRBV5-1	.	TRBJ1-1	TGCGCCAGCAGCTTCAGCACAGGATATAACACTGAAGCTTTCTTT	CASSFSTGYNTEAFF
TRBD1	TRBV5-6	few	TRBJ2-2	TGTGCCAGCAGTGCGGACAGGGGGTCCGGGGAGCTGTTTTTT	CASSADRGSGELFF
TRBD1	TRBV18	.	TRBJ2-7	TGTGCCAGCTCACCCCGGGACAGGCCCTACGAGCAGTACTTC	CASSPRDRPYEQYF
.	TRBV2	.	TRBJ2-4	TGTGCCAGCAGTCAGTTGCGTCGGGATCAGTACTTC	CASSQLRRDQYF
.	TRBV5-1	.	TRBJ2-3	TGCGCCAGCAGCTCCCAGGGGTTTAGCACAGATACGCAGTATTTT	CASSSQGFSTDTQYF
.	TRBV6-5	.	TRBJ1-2	TGTGCCAGCAGTCTGGGGGGGCCCTCGGCGACTGGCTACACCTTC	CASSLGGPSATGYTF
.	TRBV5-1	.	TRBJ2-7	TGCGCCAGCAGCTTACGGTCCCCCGGGGAGCAGTACTTC	CASSLRSPGEQYF
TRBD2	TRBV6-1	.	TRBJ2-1	TGTGCCAGCAGTGAGTTCGGGACTAGCGGGAGCAATGAGCAGTTCTTC	CASSEFGTSGSNEQFF
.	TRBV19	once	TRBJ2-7	TGTGCCAGTAGTATAGAGGCAGGCTCCTACGAGCAGTACTTC	CASSIEAGSYEQYF
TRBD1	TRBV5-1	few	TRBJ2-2	TGCGCCAGCAGGGATTTGGCAGGGGGCACCGGGGAGCTGTTTTTT	CASRDLAGGTGELFF
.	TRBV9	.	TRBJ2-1	TGTGCCAGCAGCGCCCGGCGGGGTGGGTTAAATGAGCAGTTCTTC	CASSARRGGLNEQFF
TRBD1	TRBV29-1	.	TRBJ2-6	TGCAGCGTTGGGACAGGGGGCTATGGGGTCAACGTCCTGACTTTC	CSVGTGGYGVNVLTF
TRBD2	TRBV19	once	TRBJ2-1	TGTGCCAGTAGTTCCTCGGCGGGGGAACAATGGGAGCAGTTCTTC	CASSSSAGEQWEQFF
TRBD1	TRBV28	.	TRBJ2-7	TGTGCCAGCAGTCGAGGGACAGCCTACGAGCAGTACTTC	CASSRGTAYEQYF
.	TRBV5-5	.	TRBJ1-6	TGTGCCAGCAGCGTGGGCCAAGGCAGGGGTTATTCACCCCTCCACTTT	CASSVGQGRGYSPLHF
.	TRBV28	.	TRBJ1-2	TGTGCCAGCAGTTTAGGACAGATAGGGCATGGCTACACCTTC	CASSLGQIGHGYTF
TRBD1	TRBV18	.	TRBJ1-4	TGTGCCAGCTCACCGCGCCCGGACAGGGAGATGTCGGAGGAAAAACTGTTTTTT	CASSPRPDREMSEEKLFF
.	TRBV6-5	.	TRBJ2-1	TGTGCCAGCGATGGGGCCGGGTGGGGCGATGAGCAGTTCTTC	CASDGAGWGDEQFF
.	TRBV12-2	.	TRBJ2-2	TGTGCAAGTCGCAAGAGTGGGACAGGGCCCTTGGTCGGGGAGCTGTTTTTT	CASRKSGTGPLVGELFF
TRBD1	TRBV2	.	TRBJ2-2	TGTGCCAGCAGGGACAGGGTCAACACCGGGGAGCTGTTTTTT	CASRDRVNTGELFF